The rows below give T cell receptor beta chains drawn from one sample of a study of response to subunit inactivated influenza vaccine. TCRdb analysed the RT-PCR reads with MiXCR anew, one entry per CDR3 protein. The sample carries hundreds of thousands of distinct CDR3 sequences, approximately 7.6% recorded once. The input for sequencing was PBMCs from blood, taken around 25 months after vaccination. The source is a man in his fifties or sixties who received an inactivated influenza vaccine. CDR3s include the opening cysteine and the closing phenylalanine or tryptophan. The order of the fields is V gene, D gene, J gene, clone size, CDR3 DNA, CDR3 protein. D genes are given only for firm matches. The size field is filled for only some rows; it gives once, few, many or a size class.

TRBV12-3/TRBV12-4	-	TRBJ2-5	many	TGTGCCAGCAGTTTAAGCCAAGAGACCCAGTACTTC	CASSLSQETQYF
TRBV5-6	-	TRBJ2-4	few	TGTGCCAGCAGCTTGCTTGCACGGCCCTGGGACATTCAGTACTTC	CASSLLARPWDIQYF
TRBV10-3	-	TRBJ2-2	few	TGTGCCATCAGTGAGTCTAAGCTAGCCGGGGAGCTGTTTTTT	CAISESKLAGELFF
TRBV5-1	-	TRBJ2-3	few	TGCGCCAGCAGCTTGTGGTCGGCAGGGGACACAGATACGCAGTATTTT	CASSLWSAGDTDTQYF
TRBV27	-	TRBJ2-1	many	TGTGCCAGCAGTTTTCTAAGACAGACGAGCTCCTACAATGAGCAGTTCTTC	CASSFLRQTSSYNEQFF
TRBV28	-	TRBJ2-7	many	TGTGCCAGCAGTTTCCTTAGACCGACGTCCGAGCAGTACTTC	CASSFLRPTSEQYF
TRBV12-3/TRBV12-4	-	TRBJ1-1	-	TGTGCCAGCAGTTTATCGATGGCGGTGAACACTGAAGCTTTCTTT	CASSLSMAVNTEAFF
TRBV6-5	-	TRBJ1-2	few	TGTGCCAGCAGTTACTCCAGGGAGGGCTACACCTTC	CASSYSREGYTF
TRBV7-9	-	TRBJ1-4	few	TGTGCCAGCAGCCAACAGACAGGTCTACGTGAAAAACTGTTTTTT	CASSQQTGLREKLFF
TRBV5-1	-	TRBJ2-3	-	TGCGCCAGCAGCCGAATCGACACAGATACGCAGTATTTT	CASSRIDTDTQYF
TRBV5-6	-	TRBJ2-7	-	TGTGCCAGCAGCTTCTTACAGACCTACGAGCAGTACTTC	CASSFLQTYEQYF
TRBV4-3	-	TRBJ1-5	-	TGCGCCAGCAGCCAAGAGGCAGGGAAGAGGAATCAGCCCCAGCATTTT	CASSQEAGKRNQPQHF
TRBV20-1	TRBD2	TRBJ2-5	many	TGCAGTGCTAGTGGGGGGGTGAGCGTTGGAAACCAAGAGACCCAGTACTTC	CSASGGVSVGNQETQYF
TRBV6-5	-	TRBJ1-1	-	TGTGCCAGCAGTTACTCGATTGGGGTAACTGAAGCTTTCTTT	CASSYSIGVTEAFF
TRBV20-1	-	TRBJ1-1	many	TGCAGTGCTGCCCACCGGGATCAAAAAGCTTTCTTT	CSAAHRDQKAFF
TRBV29-1	-	TRBJ1-1	few	TGCAGCGCTTCGACAGGCGTCGGCACTGAAGCTTTCTTT	CSASTGVGTEAFF
TRBV4-2	TRBD1	TRBJ2-5	-	TGTGCCAGCAGCCAGGGGACAGCCGTCCAAGAGACCCAGTACTTC	CASSQGTAVQETQYF
TRBV6-5	-	TRBJ2-1	-	TGTGCCACAAGGGACTCCTACAATGAGCAGTTCTTC	CATRDSYNEQFF
TRBV7-2	-	TRBJ1-5	many	TGTGCCAGCAGCTTAGATGAGGACACTCAAGAGCATTTT	CASSLDEDTQEHF
TRBV27	-	TRBJ2-5	-	TGTGCCAGCAGTGACAGGAGATCGGGGACCCAGTACTTC	CASSDRRSGTQYF
TRBV20-1	TRBD1	TRBJ1-2	many	TGCAGTGCTAGTAACCCCTGGGACAGAGACTATGGCTACACCTTC	CSASNPWDRDYGYTF
TRBV20-1	-	TRBJ2-7	-	TGCAGTGCTAGAGATTATGGCCTGGGAACCTCCTACGAGCAGTACTTC	CSARDYGLGTSYEQYF
TRBV2	TRBD1	TRBJ2-3	few	TGTGCCAGCGCGGGACAGGGCCTTGGCACAGATACGCAGTATTTT	CASAGQGLGTDTQYF
TRBV27	-	TRBJ2-1	-	TGTGCCAGCAGTTTAGGGGGATTGGGACTGAGGGAGCAGTTCTTC	CASSLGGLGLREQFF
TRBV20-1	TRBD1	TRBJ1-4	few	TGCAGTGCCTTGGCCGGGACAGGGGACGAAAAACTGTTTTTT	CSALAGTGDEKLFF
TRBV21-1	-	TRBJ2-1	few	TGTGCCAGCAGCAAAGGGTCGACAGGGAGCTCCTACAATGAGCAGTTCTTC	CASSKGSTGSSYNEQFF
TRBV7-2	TRBD1	TRBJ2-2	few	TGTGCCAGCAGCTTATCGGGACAGGGGGCGCCCGGGGAGCTGTTTTTT	CASSLSGQGAPGELFF
TRBV21-1	-	TRBJ2-2	few	TGTGCCAGCAGCAAAGTCCGGGTGACCGGGGAGCTGTTTTTT	CASSKVRVTGELFF
TRBV20-1	-	TRBJ1-5	few	TGCAGTGCTAGTGAGGAGAATCAGCCCCAGCATTTT	CSASEENQPQHF
TRBV29-1	-	TRBJ2-1	-	TGCAGCGTTGAAGAAGGGCGGGCGTGGTACAATGAGCAGTTCTTC	CSVEEGRAWYNEQFF
TRBV6-1	TRBD2	TRBJ2-7	-	TGTGCCAGCAGCCCACGCGAAGTTGCTAGCGGAGCCTACGAGCAGTACTTC	CASSPREVASGAYEQYF
TRBV3-1	-	TRBJ1-6	-	TGTGCCAGCAGCCTCCTGACGGGGGGCGGCTGGACTTCACCCCTCCACTTT	CASSLLTGGGWTSPLHF
TRBV18	-	TRBJ1-2	-	TGTGCCAGCTCACCACGGGCAGATGGCTACACCTTC	CASSPRADGYTF
TRBV6-2/TRBV6-3	-	TRBJ2-7	few	TGTGCCAGCAGTCCTGCGATTGCAGAGCAGTACTTC	CASSPAIAEQYF
TRBV7-8	TRBD1	TRBJ1-3	-	TGTGCCAGCAGCTTAACGTCGGGAGGGACAGGGACGGGAAACACCATATATTTT	CASSLTSGGTGTGNTIYF
TRBV7-9	-	TRBJ2-3	many	TGTGCCAGCAGCCCGGGACACCTTAGCACAGATACGCAGTATTTT	CASSPGHLSTDTQYF
TRBV20-1	-	TRBJ2-1	many	TGCAGTGCTAGTGGCGGGATTGAGCAGTTCTTC	CSASGGIEQFF
TRBV7-9	-	TRBJ2-2	-	TGTGCCAGCAGCGGACGTGGACTATCCACCGGGGAGCTGTTTTTT	CASSGRGLSTGELFF
TRBV6-5	TRBD1	TRBJ1-2	-	TGTGCCAGCAGTTACTTTAAAGGGGGCATGAACTATGGCTACACCTTC	CASSYFKGGMNYGYTF
TRBV21-1	-	TRBJ2-3	few	TGTGCCAGCAGCGTCCGGGCTTTTAGCACAGATACGCAGTATTTT	CASSVRAFSTDTQYF
TRBV4-2	-	TRBJ1-2	many	TGTGCCAGCAGCCAAGATGGCGTCTATGGCTACACCTTC	CASSQDGVYGYTF
TRBV9	-	TRBJ2-5	-	TGTGCCAGCGGCGGGGGCCAGGAAGGGGAGACCCAGTACTTC	CASGGGQEGETQYF
TRBV10-2	TRBD1	TRBJ2-3	many	TGCGCCAGCAGTGACCAGGACAGGGATGGCACAGATACGCAGTATTTT	CASSDQDRDGTDTQYF
TRBV29-1	TRBD2	TRBJ2-5	few	TGCAGCGCCCGCGGGAGAGCAGGCCAAGAGACCCAGTACTTC	CSARGRAGQETQYF
TRBV4-3	TRBD2	TRBJ2-1	many	TGCGCCAGCAGCCACCCCCTAGCGGGGGGCTCCTACAATGAGCAGTTCTTC	CASSHPLAGGSYNEQFF
TRBV7-9	-	TRBJ2-3	-	TGTGCCAGCAGCTTCCGGGACCGAAGCACAGATACGCAGTATTTT	CASSFRDRSTDTQYF
TRBV20-1	TRBD2	TRBJ2-1	-	TGCAGTGCTATCCCCGGGAGGGGCCGGGGTGAGCAGTTCTTC	CSAIPGRGRGEQFF
TRBV20-1	TRBD2	TRBJ2-5	many	TGCAGTGCTGTCGTGGGGTGGACTAGCGGGAGAAAGAGGGAGACCCAGTACTTC	CSAVVGWTSGRKRETQYF
TRBV4-1	-	TRBJ1-2	many	TGCGCCAGCAGCCAAGAATCCGCGGAGCTAGCCTATGGCTACACCTTC	CASSQESAELAYGYTF
TRBV4-2	-	TRBJ1-2	-	TGTGCCAGCAGCCAAGGTTCTTCGGCGGACTATGGCTACACCTTC	CASSQGSSADYGYTF
TRBV4-3	-	TRBJ1-4	-	TGCGCCAGCAGCCAAGATCAGTTCGGGGGGGGGCGGGAAAAACTGTTTTTT	CASSQDQFGGGREKLFF
TRBV30	-	TRBJ1-2	-	TGTGCCTGGAGTGTAAAGGGCGGCTATGGCTACACCTTC	CAWSVKGGYGYTF
TRBV25-1	TRBD2	TRBJ2-3	many	TGTGCCAGCAGCGGCAGGACTAGCGGGAGCCCCACAGATACGCAGTATTTT	CASSGRTSGSPTDTQYF
TRBV5-6	TRBD2	TRBJ2-1	few	TGTGCCAGCAGTCCCAGACTAGCCGCCAATGAGCAGTTCTTC	CASSPRLAANEQFF
TRBV20-1	TRBD2	TRBJ2-1	-	TGCAGTGCTAGGGAATCGGGACTAGCCTATGAGCAGTTCTTC	CSARESGLAYEQFF
TRBV9	-	TRBJ1-1	many	TGTGCCAGCAGCGTAGCCGAGGTAAGCGGAAACGCTGAAGCTTTCTTT	CASSVAEVSGNAEAFF
TRBV29-1	TRBD1	TRBJ1-1	few	TGCAGCGTTGAACGACAGGGTTTGAACACTGAAGCTTTCTTT	CSVERQGLNTEAFF